The sequence of this T cell receptor (beta chain) was determined in a study of T cell responses to AZD1222 COVID-19 vaccine (dated by TCRdb to about 2021). General notes on the study: TCR sequencing was performed for more than 230 trial participants, of whom about 210 were given two doses of AZD1222 and some 25 were given two doses of MenACWY control vaccine. Enrollment into the trials was organized by age into subgroups of 18-55, 56-69 and 70-plus years, and those subgroups contained about 160, 30 and 59 TCR-sequenced participants, respectively.

What the time point label conveys for this sample: about 28 days (+/-7) after the second vaccine dose. AZD1222 recipients with second doses at about 4 weeks or about 12 weeks were pooled, because spike-specific TCR depth and breadth did not differ between schedules. Samples from vaccinated people were obtained from the UK trials COV001 and COV002, which included a single-blind randomized controlled phase 2/3 trial of AZD1222 (ChAdOx1 nCoV-19) in healthy adults. For TCRbeta chain sequencing, PBMC samples were collected from trial participants at day 0 and at day 28 after the second dose. The paper as a whole reports these results and caveats: The vaccine-associated CD4 TCRs covered the entire spike protein, and the dominant responses fell in regions 160-218 and 743-854. The 56-69-year group was small, and its depth increase did not reach significance, likely because of low power. A significant rise in spike-specific TCR breadth and depth was observed after two AZD1222 doses relative to day 0 and relative to MenACWY recipients. Because no day 14 peak-response samples were available, the repertoires could be characterized only after the peak T cell response. Only five to seven AZD1222 recipients were SARS-CoV-2 seropositive at baseline, limiting conclusions about previously exposed vaccinees. Participants were mostly white British and included more females than males, and it was suggested by the authors that clonal diversity may have been underestimated. Nearly half of unique spike-specific TCRs reportedly recognized epitopes outside regions mutated in the B.1.351 and B.1.1.7 variants.

For CDR1 and CDR2, the germline V gene lists ENHRY and SYGVKD. The germline V and J ends show losses of 5 bases and 4 bases respectively, and no gene match explains 10 bases of the junction. From cysteine to phenylalanine, the CDR3 is 16 amino acids long. The sequence is cut down to CDR3 DNA, 48 bases in frame from base 1. The CDR3 regions of human TCRbeta chains were analyzed by immunosequencing. The study's processing was this. TCRs in the repertoires were compared against a reference library of SARS-CoV-2-specific TCRs that had been generated with the MIRA antigen-specificity platform. Breadth was defined as the fraction of unique TCRs that were SARS-CoV-2-associated. Depth was defined as the fraction of total T cells that were SARS-CoV-2-associated. Using the MIRA data, every spike-specific TCR was mapped to the spike region that the TCR reacted to and assigned to either a CD4 or a CD8 class. Log10-transformed breadth and depth values were compared by one-way ANOVA with Sidak's multiple comparisons tests. Not all clones reach the TCRdb copy of this immuneACCESS table, which keeps in-frame sequences only. Checked studies attribute under half of the gap to unresolved V genes and leave the rest unexplained. V and J calls and clone size come straight from that table; D and trimming were deduced from the DNA. Recorded for this sample are 140,000 to 150,000 clones; roughly 90% of them occurred a single time. The ten largest clones add up to under 3.5% of the sample.

With regard to this clone: There is no known antigen for this receptor. No quality values exist for individual bases; no much larger clone is one base distant.

The TCR sequence derives from an adult who received the AZD1222 COVID-19 vaccine. The starting material was peripheral blood, obtained 28 days after the second AZD1222 dose. Recombination linked TRBV10-3 to TRBJ2-1; a stretch of 8 junction bases matches TRBD2. DNA sequence: TGTGCCATCAGTTCCTACTTTAGCGGGACTTACAATGAGCAGTTCTTC. Its protein reads: CAISSYFSGTYNEQFF.